The clone carrying this T cell receptor (beta chain) showed up just a few times. Of the isolated RNA, all was reverse transcribed, and so the sequenced material was expressed TCRB transcripts. TCRdb's table, derived via immunoSEQ multiplex PCR, lists solely in-frame clones and lacks some. The sample includes a few hundred thousand clones, around 12% of them seen just once. The data belong to a study of beta chain features in type 1 diabetes. The sequenced sample consisted of naive CD4+ T cells from blood. The TCR was taken from a man aged 18 to 30 in good health.

CDR3: CACGTGGYEQYF. CDR3 in DNA: TGTGCCTGTGGGACAGGGGGCTACGAGCAGTACTTC. The chain uses TRBV30 and TRBJ2-7; 11 bases agree with TRBD1. This CDR3 has 12 amino acids. Germline CDR1 and CDR2: GTSNPN and SVGIG (reference sequence). J was trimmed by 3 bases and V by 6 bases; bases with no gene match: 1.